This T cell receptor (beta chain) appears in the sequencing data of a study of chemoradiotherapy in HPV16-positive cancers. Study at large: Candidate HPV-specific clones and shared TCR motifs came from two HPV16-positive patients.

Concerning this clone itself: Its antigen is still unknown.

The CDR3 runs to 14 residues. Germline V CDR1 and CDR2: SGHNT, YENEEA. The V end lost 5 bases, the J end lost 0 bases, and 9 bases lay between the germline ends. General observations from the study: Candidate HPV-specific clones and E7-related TCR motifs grew in tumor during treatment.

Produced via immunoSEQ multiplex PCR; TCRdb's table is partial and in-frame only. The sample lists some 11,000 clones; around nine tenths were seen once. V usage is TRBV11-3 and J usage is TRBJ2-3; TRBD1 might be the D (5 bases). This material consisted of blood, taken from a patient who underwent chemoradiotherapy. The sequence was collected from a human donor with HPV-associated anogenital cancer. This CDR3 is CASSASGSTDTQYF. The CDR3, as DNA: TGTGCCAGCAGCGCCTCAGGGAGCACAGATACGCAGTATTTT.